The clone carrying this T cell receptor beta chain was counted only a few times. Its antigen is not identified. The CDR3 loop spans 15 amino acids. With 0 bases removed from V and 1 base from J, the gap between germline ends came to 7 bases. Germline CDR1 and CDR2: SGHRS and YFSETQ. Using constant-segment primers, 5'RACE produced TCR alpha and TCR beta cDNA libraries carrying sample barcodes and UMIs. In TCRdb, the 5' RACE reads were re-called with MiXCR into one record per CDR3 protein. Here the sample spans 120,000 to 150,000 distinct CDR3 sequences, approximately 21% being singletons. The sample originates from a study of T-cell memory formation after mild COVID-19. Regarding the study as a whole: Those CD4+ clones that contracted were mainly in CM and EM (CD8+ ones in EMRA). Certain responding clones were present in pre-infection memory, suggesting participation of cross-reactive memory. Still unconfirmed is whether the second-wave clones peaking on day 37 recognized SARS-CoV-2.

This TCR was sampled from an adult woman who had mild COVID-19 (a few samples of this study predate the infection). Cell type and time point are not known. The material sequenced was PBMCs or a T cell subset sorted from them (not recorded which). J is TRBJ2-2 and V is TRBV5-1, with D possibly matching TRBD2 (5 bases). The CDR3 region is CASSLGAVNTGELFF. Written as DNA, the CDR3 is TGCGCCAGCAGCTTGGGAGCGGTGAACACCGGGGAGCTGTTTTTT.